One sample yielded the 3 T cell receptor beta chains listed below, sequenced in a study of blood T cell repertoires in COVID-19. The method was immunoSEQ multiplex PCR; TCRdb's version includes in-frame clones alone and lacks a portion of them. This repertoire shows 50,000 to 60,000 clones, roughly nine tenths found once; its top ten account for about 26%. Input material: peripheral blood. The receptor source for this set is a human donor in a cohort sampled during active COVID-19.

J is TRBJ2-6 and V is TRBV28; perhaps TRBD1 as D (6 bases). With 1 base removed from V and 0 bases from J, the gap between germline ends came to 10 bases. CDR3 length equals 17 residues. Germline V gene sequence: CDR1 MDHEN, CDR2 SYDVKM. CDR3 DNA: TGTGCCAGCAGTTTATACCGGACAGTCTCTGGGGCCAACGTCCTGACTTTC. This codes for CASSLYRTVSGANVLTF.

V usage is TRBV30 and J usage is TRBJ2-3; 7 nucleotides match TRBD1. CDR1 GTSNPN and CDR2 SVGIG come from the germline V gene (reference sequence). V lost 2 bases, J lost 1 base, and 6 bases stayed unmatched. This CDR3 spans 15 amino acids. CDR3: CAWSQGTGGTDTQYF. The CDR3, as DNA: TGTGCCTGGAGTCAGGGTACAGGGGGCACAGATACGCAGTATTTT.

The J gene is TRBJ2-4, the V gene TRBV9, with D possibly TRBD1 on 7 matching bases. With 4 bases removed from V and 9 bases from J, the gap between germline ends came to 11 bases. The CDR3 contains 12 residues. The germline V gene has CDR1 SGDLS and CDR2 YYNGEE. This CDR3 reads CASSQGGGIQYF. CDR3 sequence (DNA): TGTGCCAGCAGCCAGGGGGGAGGCATTCAGTACTTC.